This T cell receptor (beta chain) emerged from a study of siplizumab effects on memory and regulatory T cells. Some clones are missing from TCRdb's copy, which holds only in-frame ones; the method was immunoSEQ multiplex PCR. The sample lists around 72,000 clones, about 90% occurring once. The CDR3 consists of 18 residues. Looked up from germline, CDR1 is SNHLY and CDR2 is FYNNEI. Trimming cost V 6 bases and J 2 bases; bases outside gene matches: 13. This TCR derives from a human donor in good health. The sample consisted of CD8+ T cells sorted from blood. V is TRBV2 and J is TRBJ2-1, with TRBD1 matching 10 bases. The CDR3 DNA reads as TGTGCCAGCAGAGAACCGGGACAGGGGCCCCCGGCCTACAATGAGCAGTTCTTC. Protein sequence: CASREPGQGPPAYNEQFF.